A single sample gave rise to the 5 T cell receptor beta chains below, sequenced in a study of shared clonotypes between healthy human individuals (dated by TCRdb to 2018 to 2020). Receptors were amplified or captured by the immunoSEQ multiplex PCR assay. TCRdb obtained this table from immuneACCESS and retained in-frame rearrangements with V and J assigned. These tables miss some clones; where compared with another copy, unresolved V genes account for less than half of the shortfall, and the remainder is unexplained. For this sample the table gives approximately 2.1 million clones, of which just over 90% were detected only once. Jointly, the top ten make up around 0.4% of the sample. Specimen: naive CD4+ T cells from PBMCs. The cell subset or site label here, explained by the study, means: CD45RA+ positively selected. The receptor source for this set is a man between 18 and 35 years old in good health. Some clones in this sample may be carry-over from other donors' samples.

CDR3 DNA sequence: TGTGCCAGCAGCTTACGGGGGTCCCGGACAGATACGCAGTATTTT. It is translated as CASSLRGSRTDTQYF. This chain joins TRBV7-8 and TRBJ2-3; possible D gene TRBD2, 6 bases. The CDR3 runs 15 residues. CDR1 SGHVS and CDR2 FQNEAQ come from the germline V gene. V was trimmed by 2 bases and J by 3 bases, leaving 12 bases between them.

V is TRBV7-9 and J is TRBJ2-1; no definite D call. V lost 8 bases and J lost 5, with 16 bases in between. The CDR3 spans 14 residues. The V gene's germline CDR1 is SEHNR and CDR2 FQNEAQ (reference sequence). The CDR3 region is CASVRAPKHNEQFF. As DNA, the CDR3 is TGTGCCAGCGTCCGGGCGCCCAAGCACAATGAGCAGTTCTTC.

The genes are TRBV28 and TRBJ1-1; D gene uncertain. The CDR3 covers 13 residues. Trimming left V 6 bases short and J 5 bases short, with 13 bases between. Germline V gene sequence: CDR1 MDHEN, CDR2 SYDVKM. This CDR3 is CASSRPSWTEAFF. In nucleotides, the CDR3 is TGTGCCAGCAGCAGGCCGAGTTGGACTGAAGCTTTCTTT.

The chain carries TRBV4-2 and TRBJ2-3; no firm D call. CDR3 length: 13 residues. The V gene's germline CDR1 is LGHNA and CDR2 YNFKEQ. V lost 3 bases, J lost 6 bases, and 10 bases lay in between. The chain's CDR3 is CASSQAPKDTQYF. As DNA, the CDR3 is TGTGCCAGCAGCCAGGCCCCCAAGGATACGCAGTATTTT.

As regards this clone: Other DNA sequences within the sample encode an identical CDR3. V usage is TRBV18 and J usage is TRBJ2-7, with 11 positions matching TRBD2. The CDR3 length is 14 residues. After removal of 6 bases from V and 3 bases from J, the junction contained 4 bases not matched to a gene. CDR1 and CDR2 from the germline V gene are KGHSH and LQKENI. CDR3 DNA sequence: TGTGCCAGCTCCCCTGGGACTAGCGGCTACGAGCAGTACTTC. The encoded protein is CASSPGTSGYEQYF. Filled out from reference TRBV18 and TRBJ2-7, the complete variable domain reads NAGVMQNPRHLVRRRGQEARLRCSPMKGHSHVYWYRQLPEEGLKFMVYLQKENIIDESGMPKERFSAEFPKEGPSILRIQQVVRGDSAAYFCASSPGTSGYEQYFGPGTRLTVT.